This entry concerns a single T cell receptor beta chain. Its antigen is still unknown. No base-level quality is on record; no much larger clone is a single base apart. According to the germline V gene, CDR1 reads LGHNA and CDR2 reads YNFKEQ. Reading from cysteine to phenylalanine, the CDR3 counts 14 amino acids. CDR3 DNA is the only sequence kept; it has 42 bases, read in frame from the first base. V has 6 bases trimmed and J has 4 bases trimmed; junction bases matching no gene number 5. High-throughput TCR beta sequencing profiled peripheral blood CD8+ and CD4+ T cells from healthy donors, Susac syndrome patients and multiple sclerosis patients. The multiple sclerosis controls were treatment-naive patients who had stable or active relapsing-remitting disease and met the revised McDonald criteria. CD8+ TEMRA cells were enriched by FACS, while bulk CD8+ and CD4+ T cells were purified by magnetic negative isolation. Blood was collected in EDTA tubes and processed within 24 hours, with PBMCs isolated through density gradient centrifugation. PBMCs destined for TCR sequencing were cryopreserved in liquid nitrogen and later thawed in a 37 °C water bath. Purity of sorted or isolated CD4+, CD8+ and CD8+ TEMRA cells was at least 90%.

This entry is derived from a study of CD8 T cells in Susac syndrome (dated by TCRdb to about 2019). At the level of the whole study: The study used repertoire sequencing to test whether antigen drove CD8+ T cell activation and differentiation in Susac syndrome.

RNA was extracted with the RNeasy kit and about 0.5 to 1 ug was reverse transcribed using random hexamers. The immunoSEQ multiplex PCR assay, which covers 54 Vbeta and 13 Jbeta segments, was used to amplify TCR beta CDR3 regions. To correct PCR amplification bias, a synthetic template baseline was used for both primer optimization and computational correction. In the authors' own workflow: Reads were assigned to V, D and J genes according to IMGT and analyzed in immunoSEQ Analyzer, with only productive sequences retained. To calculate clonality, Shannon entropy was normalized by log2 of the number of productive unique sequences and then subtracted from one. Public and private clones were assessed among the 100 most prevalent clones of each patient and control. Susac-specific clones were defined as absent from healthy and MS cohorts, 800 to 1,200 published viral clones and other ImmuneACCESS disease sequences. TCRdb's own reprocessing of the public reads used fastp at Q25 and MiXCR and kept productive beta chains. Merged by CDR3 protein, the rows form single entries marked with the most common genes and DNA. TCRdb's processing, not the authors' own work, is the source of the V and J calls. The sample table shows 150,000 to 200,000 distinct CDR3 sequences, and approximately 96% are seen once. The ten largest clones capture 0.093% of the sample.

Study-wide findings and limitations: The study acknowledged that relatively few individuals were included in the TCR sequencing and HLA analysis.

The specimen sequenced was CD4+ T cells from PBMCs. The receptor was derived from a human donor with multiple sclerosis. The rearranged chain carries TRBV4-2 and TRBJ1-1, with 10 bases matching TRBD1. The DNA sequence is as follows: TGTGCCAGCAGTCCGGGACAGGGGATCACTGAAGCTTTCTTT. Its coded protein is CASSPGQGITEAFF.